Shown below are 14 T cell receptor beta chains from a single sample sequenced in a study of blood T cell repertoires in COVID-19. TCRdb's copy holds only in-frame clones and misses some; the assay was immunoSEQ multiplex PCR. The table lists 290,000 or so clones, about four fifths of them singletons. Sequenced sample: PBMCs or T cells enriched from blood (not recorded which). These receptors were taken from a man between 40 and 49 years old who had been exposed to COVID-19.

This clone was seen at least ten times. The chain couples TRBV7-2 to TRBJ1-5; D uncertain. Germline V lookup: CDR1 SGHTA, CDR2 FQGNSA. Trimming removed 4 bases at V and 4 bases at J, with 8 bases between. The CDR3 runs to 13 residues. The DNA of the CDR3 is TGTGCCAGCAGCTCCAGGCCTAATCAGCCCCAGCATTTT. It yields the protein CASSSRPNQPQHF.

The V gene is TRBV7-2, the J gene TRBJ2-7; D remains unclear. Germline V gene lookup returns CDR1 SGHTA and CDR2 FQGNSA. The length of the CDR3 is 12 residues. The V and J ends lost 1 base and 3 bases respectively, with 4 bases between them. The CDR3 protein is CASSLELYEQYF. The DNA for the CDR3 is TGTGCCAGCAGCTTAGAACTCTACGAGCAGTACTTC.

The chain has TRBV2 and TRBJ2-7, with D tentatively TRBD2 (7 bases). From germline, CDR1 is SNHLY and CDR2 FYNNEI. V lost 5 bases and J 5 bases, leaving 13 bases between the germline ends. The CDR3 runs 13 residues. The CDR3 reads CASSRWEGDEQYF. CDR3 nucleotide sequence: TGTGCCAGCAGTCGGTGGGAGGGGGACGAGCAGTACTTC. Full variable domain (rest looked up from reference TRBV2 and TRBJ2-7): EPEVTQTPSHQVTQMGQEVILRCVPISNHLYFYWYRQILGQKVEFLVSFYNNEISEKSEIFDDQFSVERPDGSNFTLKIRSTKLEDSAMYFCASSRWEGDEQYFGPGTRLTVT.

The V gene is TRBV19, the J gene TRBJ1-3; weak D call: TRBD1 (6 bases). The germline CDR1 and CDR2 sequences are LNHDA and SQIVND (reference sequence). CDR3 size: 14 residues. Trimming pared 6 bases from V and 2 bases from J, leaving 11 bases between. In DNA, the CDR3 is TGTGCCAGTAGGAAACAGGGAGCTGGAAACACCATATATTTT. It codes for CASRKQGAGNTIYF.

V is TRBV30 and J is TRBJ2-6; no firm D call. This CDR3 spans 12 amino acids. The V end lost 0 bases, the J end lost 8 bases, and 5 bases lay between the germline ends. Per the germline V gene, CDR1 is GTSNPN and CDR2 is SVGIG (reference sequence). CDR3 in DNA: TGTGCCTGGAGTGTCAGGTCCAACGTCCTGACTTTC. Translated, it gives CAWSVRSNVLTF.

The chain uses TRBV5-1 and TRBJ1-1; D is possibly TRBD1 (6 bases). Trimming cost V 7 bases and J 11 bases, with 15 bases left between them. CDR3 length equals 11 residues. In germline, CDR1 is SGHRS, CDR2 YFSETQ. CDR3 sequence reads: CASSDSFFAFF. The CDR3 DNA is TGCGCCAGCTCGGACAGCTTTTTCGCTTTCTTT. Full variable domain (missing parts from reference TRBV5-1 and TRBJ1-1): KAGVTQTPRYLIKTRGQQVTLSCSPISGHRSVSWYQQTPGQGLQFLFEYFSETQRNKGNFPGRFSGRQFSNSRSEMNVSTLELGDSALYLCASSDSFFAFFGQGTRLTVV.

The chain carries TRBV19 and TRBJ2-7, with 7 positions matching TRBD1. The CDR3 has 15 residues. Germline V gene sequence: CDR1 LNHDA, CDR2 SQIVND (reference sequence). V was clipped by 4 bases and J by 3 bases; unmatched bases: 9. The CDR3 loop reads CASSNPRDRYYEQYF. The DNA for the CDR3 is TGTGCCAGTAGTAACCCACGGGACAGATACTACGAGCAGTACTTC. The whole variable domain, remainder taken from reference TRBV19 and TRBJ2-7, is DGGITQSPKYLFRKEGQNVTLSCEQNLNHDAMYWYRQDPGQGLRLIYYSQIVNDFQKGDIAEGYSVSREKKESFPLTVTSAQKNPTAFYLCASSNPRDRYYEQYFGPGTRLTVT.

This sequence joins TRBV11-1 and TRBJ1-1; unclear D gene. Germline-derived CDR1 and CDR2 are SGHAT and FQDESV (reference sequence). The CDR3 has 13 residues. The V end was cut by 0 bases, the J end by 10 bases, with 12 bases between. The CDR3 protein is CASSLASLRRAFF. The CDR3 coding sequence is TGTGCCAGCAGCTTAGCGAGCCTCCGTCGAGCTTTCTTT.

The chain links TRBV14 to TRBJ1-2; no clear D. V lost 2 bases and J lost 11, with 12 bases in between. CDR1 is SGHDN, CDR2 FVKESK, per germline. CDR3 length: 12 amino acids. In DNA form, the CDR3 reads TGTGCCAGCAGCCAATCCCCCGACGGGTACACCTTC. It translates to CASSQSPDGYTF.

This clone was counted between two and nine times. V and J are TRBV5-1 and TRBJ1-2; 11 positions agree with TRBD1. CDR1 and CDR2 from the germline V gene are SGHRS and YFSETQ. The CDR3 runs 14 residues. The trim removed 5 bases at V and 7 bases at J, leaving 7 bases unmatched. CDR3 protein: CASRRDRGNGGYTF. The CDR3 DNA reads TGCGCCAGCAGAAGGGACAGGGGGAATGGTGGCTACACCTTC.

The V call is TRBV7-3, the J call TRBJ2-1; 10 nucleotides line up with TRBD2. J was trimmed by 7 bases and V by 8 bases; bases with no gene match: 11. The CDR3 covers 15 residues. Germline V lookup: CDR1 SGHTA, CDR2 FQGTGA. The CDR3 sequence: CASAASGGRENEQFF. In nucleotides, the CDR3 is TGTGCCAGCGCCGCTAGCGGGGGCCGGGAAAATGAGCAGTTCTTC.

This clone was detected only a few times. J is TRBJ1-4 and V is TRBV12-3 or TRBV12-4; weak D call: TRBD1 (6 bases). The CDR3 runs to 13 residues. Trimming pared 3 bases from V and 10 bases from J, leaving 12 bases between. The CDR3 sequence is CASSFGGAVKLFF. CDR3 in DNA: TGTGCCAGCAGTTTTGGGGGGGCGGTAAAACTGTTTTTT.

This CDR3 is CASSGGSSYNEQFF. Written as DNA, the CDR3 is TGTGCCAGCAGCGGCGGGAGCTCCTACAATGAGCAGTTCTTC. V gene TRBV9 combines with J gene TRBJ2-1; 7 positions agree with TRBD2. With V trimmed by 3 bases and J by 0 bases, 0 bases remained unmatched. The germline V gene encodes CDR1 SGDLS and CDR2 YYNGEE. This CDR3 contains 14 residues.

The rearrangement links TRBV5-1 to TRBJ1-1, with unresolved D. Per the germline V gene, CDR1 is SGHRS and CDR2 is YFSETQ. The CDR3 is 11 amino acids. V dropped 4 bases and J dropped 8 bases, with 9 bases sitting between them. CDR3 region: CASSLLGEAFF. DNA for the CDR3: TGCGCCAGCAGCCTCCTAGGAGAAGCTTTCTTT.